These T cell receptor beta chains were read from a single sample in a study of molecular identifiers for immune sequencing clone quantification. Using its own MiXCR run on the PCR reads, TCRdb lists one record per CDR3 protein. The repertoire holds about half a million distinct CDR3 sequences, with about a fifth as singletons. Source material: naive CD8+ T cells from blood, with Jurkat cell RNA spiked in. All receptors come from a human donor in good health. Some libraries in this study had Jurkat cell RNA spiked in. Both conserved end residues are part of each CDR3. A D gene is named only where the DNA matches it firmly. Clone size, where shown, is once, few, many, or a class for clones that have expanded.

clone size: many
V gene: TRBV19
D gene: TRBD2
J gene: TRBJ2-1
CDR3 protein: CASSPSSGGSYNEQFF
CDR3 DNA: TGTGCCAGTAGTCCCTCCAGCGGGGGGAGCTACAATGAGCAGTTCTTC

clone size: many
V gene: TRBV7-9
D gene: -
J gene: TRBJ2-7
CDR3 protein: CASSLPGPGEQYF
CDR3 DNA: TGTGCCAGCAGCTTACCGGGACCGGGAGAGCAGTACTTC

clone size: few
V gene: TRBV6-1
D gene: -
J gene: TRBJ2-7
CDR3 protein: CASSEAIQAYEQYF
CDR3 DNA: TGTGCCAGCAGTGAAGCGATCCAGGCCTACGAGCAGTACTTC

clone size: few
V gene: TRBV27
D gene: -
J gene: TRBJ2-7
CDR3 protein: CASSFGRPGEQYF
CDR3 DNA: TGTGCCAGCAGTTTCGGTAGGCCGGGGGAGCAGTACTTC

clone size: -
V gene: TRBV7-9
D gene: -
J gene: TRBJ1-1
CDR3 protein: CASSELHGTEAFF
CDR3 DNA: TGTGCCAGCAGCGAACTGCACGGTACTGAAGCTTTCTTT

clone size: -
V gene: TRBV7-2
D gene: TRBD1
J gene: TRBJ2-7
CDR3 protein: CASTPGQGEQYF
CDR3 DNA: TGTGCCAGCACACCCGGACAGGGGGAGCAGTACTTC

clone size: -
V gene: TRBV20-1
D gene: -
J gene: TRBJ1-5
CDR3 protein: CSARSRKPQHF
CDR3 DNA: TGCAGTGCGCGGTCGCGGAAGCCCCAGCATTTT

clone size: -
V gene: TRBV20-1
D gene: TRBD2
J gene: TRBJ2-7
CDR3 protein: CSASQREHEQYF
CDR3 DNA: TGCAGCGCGAGCCAGCGGGAGCACGAGCAGTACTTC

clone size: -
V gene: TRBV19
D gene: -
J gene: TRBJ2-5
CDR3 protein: CASSIGSERYQETQYF
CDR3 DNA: TGTGCCAGTAGTATAGGTAGCGAACGGTACCAAGAGACCCAGTACTTC

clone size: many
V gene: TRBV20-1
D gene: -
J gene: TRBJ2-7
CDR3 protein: CSARDIDYEQYF
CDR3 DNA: TGCAGTGCTAGAGATATAGACTACGAGCAGTACTTC

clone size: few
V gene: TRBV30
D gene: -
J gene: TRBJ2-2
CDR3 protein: CAWSAGFTGELFF
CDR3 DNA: TGTGCCTGGAGTGCAGGGTTCACCGGGGAGCTGTTTTTT

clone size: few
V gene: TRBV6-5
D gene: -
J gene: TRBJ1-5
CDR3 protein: CASSTLGEINQPQHF
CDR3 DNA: TGTGCCAGCAGCACACTCGGCGAAATCAATCAGCCCCAGCATTTT

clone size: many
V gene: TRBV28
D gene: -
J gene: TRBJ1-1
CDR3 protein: CASSLLDTHRDTEAFF
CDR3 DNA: TGTGCCAGCAGTTTATTAGACACCCACCGGGACACTGAAGCTTTCTTT

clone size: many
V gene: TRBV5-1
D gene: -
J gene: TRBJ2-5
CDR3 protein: CASSLQSTATQETQYF
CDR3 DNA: TGCGCCAGCAGCTTGCAGTCGACAGCCACTCAAGAGACCCAGTACTTC

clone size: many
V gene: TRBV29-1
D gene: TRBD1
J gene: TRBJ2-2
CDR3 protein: CSVGTGVNTGELFF
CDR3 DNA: TGCAGCGTCGGGACAGGGGTGAACACCGGGGAGCTGTTTTTT

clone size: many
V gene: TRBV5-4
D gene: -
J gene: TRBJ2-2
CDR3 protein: CASSPDGQGTGELFF
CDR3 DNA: TGTGCCAGCAGCCCAGATGGGCAAGGCACCGGGGAGCTGTTTTTT

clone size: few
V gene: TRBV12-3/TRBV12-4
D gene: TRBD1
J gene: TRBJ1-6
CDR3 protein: CASLGQGNSPLHF
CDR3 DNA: TGTGCCTCCCTCGGACAGGGGAATTCACCCCTCCACTTT

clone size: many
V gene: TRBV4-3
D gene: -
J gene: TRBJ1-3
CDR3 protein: CASSPTVSGNTIYF
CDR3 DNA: TGCGCCAGCAGCCCGACAGTCTCTGGAAACACCATATATTTT

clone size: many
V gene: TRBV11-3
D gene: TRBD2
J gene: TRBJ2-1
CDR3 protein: CASSLGGRAGGVEQFF
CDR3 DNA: TGTGCCAGCAGCTTAGGAGGTCGGGCGGGAGGGGTCGAGCAGTTCTTC

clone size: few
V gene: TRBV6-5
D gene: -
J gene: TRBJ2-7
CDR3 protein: CASSYFGPDYEQYF
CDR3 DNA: TGTGCCAGCAGTTATTTTGGCCCTGACTACGAGCAGTACTTC

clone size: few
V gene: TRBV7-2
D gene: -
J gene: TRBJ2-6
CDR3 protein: CASSPETGPFSGASVLTF
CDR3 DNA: TGTGCCAGCAGCCCCGAGACGGGACCCTTCTCTGGGGCCAGCGTCCTGACTTTC

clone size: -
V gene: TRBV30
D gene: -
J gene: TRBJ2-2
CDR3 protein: CAWNLPPTGELFF
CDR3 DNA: TGTGCCTGGAACCTTCCCCCCACCGGGGAGCTGTTTTTT

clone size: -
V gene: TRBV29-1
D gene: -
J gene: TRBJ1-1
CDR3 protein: CSVKGNTEAFF
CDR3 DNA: TGCAGCGTTAAGGGTAACACTGAAGCTTTCTTT

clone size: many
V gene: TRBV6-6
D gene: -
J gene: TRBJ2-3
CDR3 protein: CASSYLLAAQDTQYF
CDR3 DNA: TGTGCCAGCAGTTACCTCTTGGCGGCTCAAGATACGCAGTATTTT

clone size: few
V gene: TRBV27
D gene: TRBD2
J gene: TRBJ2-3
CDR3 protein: CASSPPVAGVRTQYF
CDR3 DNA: TGTGCCAGCAGTCCCCCTGTAGCGGGAGTAAGGACGCAGTATTTT

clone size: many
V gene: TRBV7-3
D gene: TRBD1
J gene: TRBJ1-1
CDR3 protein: CASSLAGTGVTEAFF
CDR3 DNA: TGTGCCAGCAGCTTAGCCGGGACAGGGGTTACTGAAGCTTTCTTT

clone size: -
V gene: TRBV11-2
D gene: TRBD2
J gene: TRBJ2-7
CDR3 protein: CASSDTSGGYEQYF
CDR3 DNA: TGTGCCAGCAGCGATACTAGCGGGGGTTACGAGCAGTACTTC

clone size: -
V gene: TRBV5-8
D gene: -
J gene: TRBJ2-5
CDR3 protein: CASSQSRDGMSFETQYF
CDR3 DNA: TGTGCCAGCAGCCAGTCCCGGGACGGGATGAGTTTCGAGACCCAGTACTTC

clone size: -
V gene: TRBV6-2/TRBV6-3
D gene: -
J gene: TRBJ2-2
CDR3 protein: CASGRRVRTGELFF
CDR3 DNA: TGTGCCAGCGGCCGTAGAGTTAGGACCGGGGAGCTGTTTTTT

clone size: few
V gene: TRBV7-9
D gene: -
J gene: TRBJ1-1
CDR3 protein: CASSTRIPEAFF
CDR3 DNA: TGTGCCAGCAGCACACGAATTCCTGAAGCTTTCTTT

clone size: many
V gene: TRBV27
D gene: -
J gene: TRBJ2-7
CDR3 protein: CASSSGGQRYFEQYF
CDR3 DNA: TGTGCCAGCTCATCAGGCGGACAGCGATATTTCGAGCAGTACTTC

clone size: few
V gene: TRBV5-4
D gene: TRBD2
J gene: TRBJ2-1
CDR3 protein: CASRDPRTSDLNEQFF
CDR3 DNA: TGTGCCAGCAGAGATCCCAGGACTAGCGATTTGAATGAGCAGTTCTTC

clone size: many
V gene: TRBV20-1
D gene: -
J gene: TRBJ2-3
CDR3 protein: CSARDWGTQAFTDTQYF
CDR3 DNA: TGCAGTGCTAGAGATTGGGGCACACAGGCCTTCACAGATACGCAGTATTTT

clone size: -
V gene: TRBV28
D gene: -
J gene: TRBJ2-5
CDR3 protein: CAHGPAQETQYF
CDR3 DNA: TGTGCCCACGGGCCTGCCCAAGAGACCCAGTACTTC